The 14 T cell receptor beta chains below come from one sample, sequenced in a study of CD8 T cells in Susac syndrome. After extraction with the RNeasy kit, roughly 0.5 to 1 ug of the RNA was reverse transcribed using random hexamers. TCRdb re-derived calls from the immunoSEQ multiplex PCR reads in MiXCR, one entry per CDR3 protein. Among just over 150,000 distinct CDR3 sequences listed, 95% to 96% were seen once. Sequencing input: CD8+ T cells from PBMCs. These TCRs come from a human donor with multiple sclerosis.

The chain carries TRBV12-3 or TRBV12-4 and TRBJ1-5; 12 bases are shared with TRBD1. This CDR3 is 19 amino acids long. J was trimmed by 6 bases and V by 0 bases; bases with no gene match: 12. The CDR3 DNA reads TGTGCCAGCAGTTTAGCCCCGGGACAGGGGGCCACTGCCGTTCAGCCCCAGCATTTT. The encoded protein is CASSLAPGQGATAVQPQHF.

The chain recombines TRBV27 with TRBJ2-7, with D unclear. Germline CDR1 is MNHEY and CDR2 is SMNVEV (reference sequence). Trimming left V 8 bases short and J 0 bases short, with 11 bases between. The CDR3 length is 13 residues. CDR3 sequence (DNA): TGTGCCAGCGCCGGAGCATCCTCCTACGAGCAGTACTTC. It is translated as CASAGASSYEQYF.

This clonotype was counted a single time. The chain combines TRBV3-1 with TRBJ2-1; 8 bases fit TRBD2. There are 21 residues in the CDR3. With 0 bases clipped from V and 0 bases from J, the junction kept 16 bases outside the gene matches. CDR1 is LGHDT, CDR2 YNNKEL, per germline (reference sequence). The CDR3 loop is CASSQDQIKRGKESSYNEQFF. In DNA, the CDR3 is TGTGCCAGCAGCCAAGATCAAATTAAGCGGGGGAAAGAAAGCTCCTACAATGAGCAGTTCTTC.

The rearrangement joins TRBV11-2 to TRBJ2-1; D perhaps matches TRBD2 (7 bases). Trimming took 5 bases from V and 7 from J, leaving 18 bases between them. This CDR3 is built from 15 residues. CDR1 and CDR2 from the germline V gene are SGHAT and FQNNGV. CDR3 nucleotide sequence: TGTGCCAGCAGCCCAACGGGGGGCATAAGGAATGAGCAGTTCTTC. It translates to CASSPTGGIRNEQFF.

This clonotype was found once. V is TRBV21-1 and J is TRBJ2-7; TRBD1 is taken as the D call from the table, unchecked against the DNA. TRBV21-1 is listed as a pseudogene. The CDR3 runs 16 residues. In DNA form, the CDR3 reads TGTGCCAGCAGCAACACCCAGGGAACGGTCCTAAACGAGCAGTACTTC. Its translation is CASSNTQGTVLNEQYF.

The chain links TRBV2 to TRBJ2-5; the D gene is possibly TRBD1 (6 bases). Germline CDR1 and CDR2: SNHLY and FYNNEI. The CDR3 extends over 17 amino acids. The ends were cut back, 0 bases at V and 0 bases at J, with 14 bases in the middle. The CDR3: CASSEALGTTYQETQYF. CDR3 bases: TGTGCCAGCAGTGAAGCGCTTGGGACAACGTACCAAGAGACCCAGTACTTC.

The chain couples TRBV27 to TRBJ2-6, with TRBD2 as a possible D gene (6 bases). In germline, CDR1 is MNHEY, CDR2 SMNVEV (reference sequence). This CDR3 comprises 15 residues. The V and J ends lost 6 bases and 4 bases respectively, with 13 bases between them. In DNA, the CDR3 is TGTGCCAGCAGCCCCTCCGGGAGAGGGGCCAACGTCCTGACTTTC. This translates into CASSPSGRGANVLTF.

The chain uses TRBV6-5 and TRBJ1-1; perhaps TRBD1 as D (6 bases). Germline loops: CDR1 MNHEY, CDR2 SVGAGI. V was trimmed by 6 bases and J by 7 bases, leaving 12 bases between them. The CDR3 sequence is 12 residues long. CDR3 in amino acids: CASSRRTVEAFF. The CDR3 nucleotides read TGTGCCAGCAGCCGACGGACAGTTGAAGCTTTCTTT.

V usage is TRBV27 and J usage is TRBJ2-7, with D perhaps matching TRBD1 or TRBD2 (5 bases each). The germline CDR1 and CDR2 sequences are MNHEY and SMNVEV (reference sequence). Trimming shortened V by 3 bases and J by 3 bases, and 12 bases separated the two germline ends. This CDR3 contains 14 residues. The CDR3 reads CASSLRGIVYEQYF. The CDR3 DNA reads TGTGCCAGCAGTTTGAGGGGAATAGTCTACGAGCAGTACTTC.

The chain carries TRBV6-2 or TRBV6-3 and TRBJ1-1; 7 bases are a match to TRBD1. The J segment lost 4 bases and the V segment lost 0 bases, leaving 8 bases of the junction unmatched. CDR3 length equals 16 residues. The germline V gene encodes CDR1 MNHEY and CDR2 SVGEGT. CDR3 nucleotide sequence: TGTGCCAGCAGTTACTCCAAATTGGAGGGGGCCACTGAAGCTTTCTTT. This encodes CASSYSKLEGATEAFF.

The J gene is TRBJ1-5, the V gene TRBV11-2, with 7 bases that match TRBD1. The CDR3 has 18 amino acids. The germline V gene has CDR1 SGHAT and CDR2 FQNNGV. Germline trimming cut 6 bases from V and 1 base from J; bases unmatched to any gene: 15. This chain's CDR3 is CASSSRTGHPGSNQPQHF. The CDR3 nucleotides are TGTGCCAGCAGTTCGAGGACAGGCCATCCAGGGAGCAATCAGCCCCAGCATTTT. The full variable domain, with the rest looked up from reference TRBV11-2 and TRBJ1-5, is EAGVAQSPRYKIIEKRQSVAFWCNPISGHATLYWYQQILGQGPKLLIQFQNNGVVDDSQLPKDRFSAERLKGVDSTLKIQPAKLEDSAVYLCASSSRTGHPGSNQPQHFGDGTRLSIL.

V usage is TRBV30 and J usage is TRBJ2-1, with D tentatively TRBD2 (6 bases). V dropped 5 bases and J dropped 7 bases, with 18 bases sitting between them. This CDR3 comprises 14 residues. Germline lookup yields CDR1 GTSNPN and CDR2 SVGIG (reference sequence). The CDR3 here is CAWVQRTGLNEQFF. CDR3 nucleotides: TGTGCCTGGGTCCAGCGGACTGGACTAAATGAGCAGTTCTTC.

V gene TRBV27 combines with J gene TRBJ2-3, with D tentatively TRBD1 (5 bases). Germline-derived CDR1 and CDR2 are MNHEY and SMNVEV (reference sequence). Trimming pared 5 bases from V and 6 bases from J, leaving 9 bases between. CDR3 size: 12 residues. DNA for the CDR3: TGTGCCAGCAGTCCGTACAGGGATACGCAGTATTTT. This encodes CASSPYRDTQYF.

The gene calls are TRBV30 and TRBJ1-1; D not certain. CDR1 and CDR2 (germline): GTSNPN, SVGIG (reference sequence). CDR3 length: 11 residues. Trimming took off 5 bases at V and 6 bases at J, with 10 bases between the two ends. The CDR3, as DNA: TGTGCCTGGGGTGAGACCTCTGAAGCTTTCTTT. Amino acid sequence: CAWGETSEAFF.